The clone carrying this TCR beta chain has only a few counts. In the source study's methods: Reference gene primer amplification gave nucleated cell count estimates. Repertoires were generated with immunoSEQ multiplex PCR, while TCRdb's copy carries only in-frame clones and drops some. V, J and clone size are those of that table, while D and trimming were read from the DNA. The sample includes about 260,000 clones, about 89% of them seen just once. This sample is drawn from a study of blood T cell repertoires in COVID-19. The wider study: Some COVID-19 samples were acute and others convalescent; all came from the United States, Italy and Spain. Sources were T cells, B-cell-depleted T cells, or PBMCs; the material itself was cDNA or gDNA.

Germline CDR1 SGDLS, CDR2 YYNGEE. With V trimmed by 0 bases and J by 0 bases, 6 bases remained unmatched. The CDR3 spans 18 residues. The clonotype originates from a man aged 40-50 years with active or convalescent COVID-19. Sequenced sample: peripheral blood. The chain links TRBV9 to TRBJ2-2; 9 positions match TRBD2. The CDR3: CASSVVPPSGANTGELFF. CDR3 in DNA: TGTGCCAGCAGCGTAGTTCCCCCTAGCGGGGCGAACACCGGGGAGCTGTTTTTT.